This TCR beta chain was identified during a study of blood T cell repertoires in COVID-19. Study background: Researchers got acute and convalescent COVID-19 samples from the United States, Italy and Spain. PBMCs, B-cell-depleted T cells, or T cells provided the cDNA or gDNA that made up the material.

This clone was detected once. This specimen includes other DNA sequences encoding the same CDR3. This CDR3 comprises 14 residues. The junction had 3 bases not matched to a gene; V was cut back by 6 bases and J by 5 bases. Germline-derived CDR1 and CDR2 are KGHSH and LQKENI. Original analysis: Using reference gene primer amplification, nucleated cell counts were estimated. The repertoire was sequenced with immunoSEQ multiplex PCR; TCRdb's copy has only in-frame clones and lacks some. That table supplies the V and J calls and clone size; D and trimming were determined from the DNA. The profile covers hundreds of thousands of clones, with more than 80% appearing a single time and 1.4% taken by the ten largest.

This sequence was found in a woman aged 25-40 years with active or convalescent COVID-19. Source material: peripheral blood. The genes are TRBV18 and TRBJ2-2, with TRBD1 matching over 10 bases. The CDR3 DNA reads TGTGCCAGCTCGCCGGGACAGGGGACCGGGGAGCTGTTTTTT. Its translation: CASSPGQGTGELFF.